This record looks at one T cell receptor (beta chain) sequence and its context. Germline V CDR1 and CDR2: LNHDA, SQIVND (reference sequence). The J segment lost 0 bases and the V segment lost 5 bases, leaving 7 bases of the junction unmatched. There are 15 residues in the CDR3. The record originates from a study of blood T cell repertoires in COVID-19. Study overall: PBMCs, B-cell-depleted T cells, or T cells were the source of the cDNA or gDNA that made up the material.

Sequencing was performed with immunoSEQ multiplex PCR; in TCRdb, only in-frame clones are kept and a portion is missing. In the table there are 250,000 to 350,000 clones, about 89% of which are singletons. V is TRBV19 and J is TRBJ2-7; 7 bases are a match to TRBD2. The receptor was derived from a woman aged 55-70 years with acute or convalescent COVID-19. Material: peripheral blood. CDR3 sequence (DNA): TGTGCCAGTAGTTCCGGGGGGTCGAGCTCCTACGAGCAGTACTTC. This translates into CASSSGGSSSYEQYF. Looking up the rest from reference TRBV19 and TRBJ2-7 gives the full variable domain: DGGITQSPKYLFRKEGQNVTLSCEQNLNHDAMYWYRQDPGQGLRLIYYSQIVNDFQKGDIAEGYSVSREKKESFPLTVTSAQKNPTAFYLCASSSGGSSSYEQYFGPGTRLTVT.